The 23 T cell receptor beta chains listed next were all sequenced from one sample in a study of graft-versus-host responses after intestinal transplantation. No antigen is known for these receptors. The assay was immunoSEQ multiplex PCR, and TCRdb's table has in-frame clones only and misses some. Here the sample spans around 87,000 clones, 80% to 95% being singletons. This material consisted of unstimulated CD8+ T cells sorted from spleen or lymph node cells, taken before transplant. Receptor source: a human donor who was the organ donor for an intestinal transplant.

V usage is TRBV7-9 and J usage is TRBJ2-7; 7 positions agree with TRBD2. The trim removed 1 base at V and 7 bases at J, leaving 4 bases unmatched. The CDR3 runs 13 residues. Germline CDR1 and CDR2: SEHNR and FQNEAQ (reference sequence). The CDR3 DNA reads as TGTGCCAGCAGCTTAGTGGCCGGGAGGGAGCAGTACTTC. This translates into CASSLVAGREQYF.

V is TRBV14 and J is TRBJ1-2; 7 bases fit TRBD1. The CDR3 length is 12 residues. Trimming at V came to 4 bases and at J to 8 bases, leaving 4 bases not matched to a gene. The V gene's germline CDR1 is SGHDN and CDR2 FVKESK. The CDR3 loop is CASSPTGWGYTF. The CDR3 coding sequence is TGTGCCAGCAGCCCGACAGGGTGGGGCTACACCTTC. Full variable domain (missing parts from reference TRBV14 and TRBJ1-2): EAGVTQFPSHSVIEKGQTVTLRCDPISGHDNLYWYRRVMGKEIKFLLHFVKESKQDESGMPNNRFLAERTGGTYSTLKVQPAELEDSGVYFCASSPTGWGYTFGSGTRLTVV.

This chain uses TRBV27 with TRBJ1-1; D is unclear. With 9 bases removed from V and 5 bases from J, the gap between germline ends came to 13 bases. The CDR3 is 12 amino acids. Germline V gene lookup returns CDR1 MNHEY and CDR2 SMNVEV (reference sequence). The CDR3 sequence is CASSSSLTEAFF. For the CDR3, the DNA is TGTGCCAGTTCTTCGTCACTGACTGAAGCTTTCTTT.

V usage is TRBV28 and J usage is TRBJ2-3; D gene uncertain. The CDR3 contains 14 residues. The V gene lost 3 bases and the J gene lost 0 bases, with 7 bases spanning the gap. The V gene's germline CDR1 is MDHEN and CDR2 SYDVKM. The CDR3 nucleotides are TGTGCCAGCAGTTTGTCTCTTAGCACAGATACGCAGTATTTT. Translating it yields CASSLSLSTDTQYF.

The chain uses TRBV5-6 and TRBJ1-6; 8 bases fit TRBD1. This CDR3 region has 16 residues. Germline trimming cut 4 bases from V and 9 bases from J; bases unmatched to any gene: 12. Germline V gene sequence: CDR1 SGHDT, CDR2 YYEEEE. In nucleotides, the CDR3 is TGTGCCAGCAGCGCCTGGGTACGGGACAGGAGTTCACCCCTCCACTTT. Amino acid sequence: CASSAWVRDRSSPLHF.

The chain carries TRBV5-6 and TRBJ1-2, with TRBD1 identical over 7 bases. CDR1 and CDR2 (germline): SGHDT, YYEEEE. This CDR3 spans 14 amino acids. V lost 2 bases and J lost 2; bases outside the gene matches: 3. CDR3 nucleotide sequence: TGTGCCAGCAGCTTTATGGGACAGAACTATGGCTACACCTTC. Protein sequence: CASSFMGQNYGYTF.

The V call is TRBV19, the J call TRBJ2-1; perhaps TRBD1 as D (7 bases). The V gene's germline CDR1 is LNHDA and CDR2 SQIVND (reference sequence). V dropped 1 base and J dropped 2 bases, with 12 bases sitting between them. The CDR3 is 16 residues long. CDR3 loop: CASSIGQGGPYNEQFF. For the CDR3, the DNA is TGTGCCAGTAGTATAGGTCAGGGGGGTCCCTACAATGAGCAGTTCTTC. Full variable domain (remainder filled in from reference TRBV19 and TRBJ2-1): DGGITQSPKYLFRKEGQNVTLSCEQNLNHDAMYWYRQDPGQGLRLIYYSQIVNDFQKGDIAEGYSVSREKKESFPLTVTSAQKNPTAFYLCASSIGQGGPYNEQFFGPGTRLTVL.

The rearrangement uses TRBV18 and TRBJ2-7; TRBD1 might be the D (6 bases). There are 13 residues in the CDR3. The germline V and J ends were trimmed by 3 bases and 3 bases, with 9 bases remaining between them. CDR1 and CDR2 (germline): KGHSH, LQKENI. The CDR3 DNA sequence: TGTGCCAGCTCACCCTTCAGGGGCTACGAGCAGTACTTC. It codes for CASSPFRGYEQYF.

The CDR3 DNA sequence: TGTGCCAGCAGCCGAGGGACCGGGGAGCTGTTTTTT. This encodes CASSRGTGELFF. J is TRBJ2-2 and V is TRBV7-9; TRBD2 might be the D (5 bases). The CDR3 sequence is 12 residues long. V dropped 5 bases and J dropped 5 bases, with 6 bases sitting between them. Germline V gives CDR1 SEHNR, CDR2 FQNEAQ (reference sequence).

The chain uses TRBV2 and TRBJ2-7, with 8 bases that match TRBD1. With 2 bases clipped from V and 2 bases from J, the junction kept 5 bases outside the gene matches. Germline assignment: CDR1 SNHLY and CDR2 FYNNEI. This CDR3 is 15 amino acids long. CDR3 loop: CASSEQGANTYEQYF. The CDR3 region has the DNA TGTGCCAGCAGTGAACAGGGGGCCAACACCTACGAGCAGTACTTC.

The sample holds one count of this clone. The chain uses TRBV4-1 and TRBJ2-1; tentative D call: TRBD2 (7 bases). The CDR3 is 14 residues long. Germline V lookup: CDR1 MGHRA, CDR2 YSYEKL. V lost 0 bases to trimming and J lost 10 bases, with 13 bases between them. CDR3 sequence: CASSQDGGGREQFF. CDR3 in DNA: TGCGCCAGCAGCCAAGATGGGGGGGGCAGGGAGCAGTTCTTC.

CDR3 DNA sequence: TGTGCCAGCAGACCCGGAGGGGGGGGTCAGCCCCAGCATTTT. Translated: CASRPGGGGQPQHF. The chain links TRBV27 to TRBJ1-5; a weak D match, TRBD1 (6 bases). This CDR3 contains 14 residues. V was shortened by 6 bases and J by 6 bases, with 15 bases between the two germline ends. Germline assignment: CDR1 MNHEY and CDR2 SMNVEV (reference sequence).

This rearrangement joins TRBV4-2 to TRBJ1-5; TRBD1 is a possible D gene (6 bases). This CDR3 contains 14 residues. From germline, CDR1 is LGHNA and CDR2 YNFKEQ. The V and J ends lost 3 bases and 3 bases respectively, with 9 bases between them. This chain's CDR3 is CASSHQGNNQPQHF. CDR3 DNA sequence: TGTGCCAGCAGCCATCAGGGGAACAATCAGCCCCAGCATTTT.

The chain combines TRBV7-9 with TRBJ2-5; D gene ambiguous. Germline values: CDR1 SEHNR, CDR2 FQNEAQ (reference sequence). V lost 3 bases to trimming and J lost 1 base, with 12 bases between them. This CDR3 is built from 15 residues. The CDR3 sequence: CASSLPRESQETQYF. CDR3 coding DNA: TGTGCCAGCAGCTTGCCAAGAGAAAGCCAAGAGACCCAGTACTTC.

The chain combines TRBV9 with TRBJ2-5, with TRBD2 matching over 8 bases. The V segment lost 4 bases and the J segment 3 bases; nucleotides outside the gene matches: 8. This CDR3 comprises 15 residues. The germline V gene encodes CDR1 SGDLS and CDR2 YYNGEE. CDR3 loop: CASSFYSAGEETQYF. CDR3 DNA: TGTGCCAGCAGCTTCTACTCAGCGGGGGAAGAGACCCAGTACTTC. Filled out from reference TRBV9 and TRBJ2-5, the complete variable domain reads DSGVTQTPKHLITATGQRVTLRCSPRSGDLSVYWYQQSLDQGLQFLIQYYNGEERAKGNILERFSAQQFPDLHSELNLSSLELGDSALYFCASSFYSAGEETQYFGPGTRLLVL.

The J gene is TRBJ2-7, the V gene TRBV7-9; D perhaps matches TRBD2 (7 bases). The CDR3 has 15 residues. V lost 5 bases and J 2 bases, leaving 16 bases between the germline ends. CDR1 and CDR2 (germline): SEHNR, FQNEAQ (reference sequence). The CDR3 nucleotides are TGTGCCAGCAGCGGTGAAGGGGGGGCGACCTACGAGCAGTACTTC. It codes for CASSGEGGATYEQYF.

This clone came up once. J is TRBJ2-1 and V is TRBV4-3; 9 positions match TRBD2. V trimming: 7 bases; J trimming: 0 bases; junction bases outside the gene matches: 10. The CDR3 loop spans 17 amino acids. The germline V gene encodes CDR1 LGHNA and CDR2 YSLEER. The CDR3 coding sequence is TGCGCCAGCAACAAACCTAGCGGGGCGAGCTCCTACAATGAGCAGTTCTTC. Protein product: CASNKPSGASSYNEQFF.

This clone was seen a single time. V gene TRBV5-6 combines with J gene TRBJ2-2, with D uncertain. Germline assignment: CDR1 SGHDT and CDR2 YYEEEE. This CDR3 is 13 amino acids long. V lost 6 bases to trimming and J lost 2 bases, with 8 bases between them. The CDR3 nucleotides read TGTGCCAGCAACTCCGGTAACACCGGGGAGCTGTTTTTT. Amino acids: CASNSGNTGELFF. Full variable domain (remainder filled in from reference TRBV5-6 and TRBJ2-2): DAGVTQSPTHLIKTRGQQVTLRCSPKSGHDTVSWYQQALGQGPQFIFQYYEEEERQRGNFPDRFSGHQFPNYSSELNVNALLLGDSALYLCASNSGNTGELFFGEGSRLTVL.

V and J are TRBV4-1 and TRBJ2-7, with 7 nucleotides matching TRBD2. The junction had 6 bases not matched to a gene; V was cut back by 1 base and J by 3 bases. There are 15 residues in the CDR3. The germline V gene encodes CDR1 MGHRA and CDR2 YSYEKL. The CDR3 DNA follows: TGCGCCAGCAGCCAAGTTAAGCGGGGCCTCTACGAGCAGTACTTC. Translated, it gives CASSQVKRGLYEQYF.

The rearrangement uses TRBV27 and TRBJ2-3; D unclear. V lost 7 bases to trimming and J lost 2 bases, with 16 bases between them. The length of the CDR3 is 15 residues. Germline V gives CDR1 MNHEY, CDR2 SMNVEV (reference sequence). CDR3 sequence: CASIPTRGPTDTQYF. For the CDR3, the DNA is TGTGCCAGCATCCCCACCCGCGGCCCCACAGATACGCAGTATTTT.

This chain joins TRBV9 and TRBJ1-1, with D hard to call. Germline V gives CDR1 SGDLS, CDR2 YYNGEE. V was trimmed by 1 base and J by 1 base, leaving 11 bases between them. The CDR3 is 15 amino acids. Written as DNA, the CDR3 is TGTGCCAGCAGCGTATCCGGTACCTCGAACACTGAAGCTTTCTTT. It encodes CASSVSGTSNTEAFF.

The genes are TRBV2 and TRBJ2-2; D perhaps matches TRBD1 (6 bases). V lost 6 bases, J lost 4 bases, and 12 bases lay in between. This CDR3 contains 14 residues. Germline V gene data show CDR1 as SNHLY and CDR2 as FYNNEI. In DNA form, the CDR3 reads TGTGCCAGCAGGGTAACAGGGATCACCGGGGAGCTGTTTTTT. Translating gives CASRVTGITGELFF.

The chain has TRBV9 and TRBJ1-6; tentative D call: TRBD1 (5 bases). Trimming cost V 3 bases and J 7 bases, with 5 bases left between them. The CDR3 runs to 12 residues. Germline V gene sequence: CDR1 SGDLS, CDR2 YYNGEE. CDR3 nucleotide sequence: TGTGCCAGCAGCGGACAGAATTCACCCCTCCACTTT. Its translation is CASSGQNSPLHF. The variable domain in full, completed from reference TRBV9 and TRBJ1-6, reads DSGVTQTPKHLITATGQRVTLRCSPRSGDLSVYWYQQSLDQGLQFLIQYYNGEERAKGNILERFSAQQFPDLHSELNLSSLELGDSALYFCASSGQNSPLHFGNGTRLTVT.